Shown below are 5 T cell receptor beta chains from a single sample sequenced in a study of blood T cell repertoires in COVID-19. The method was immunoSEQ multiplex PCR; TCRdb's version includes in-frame clones alone and lacks a portion of them. The sample holds 300,000 to 400,000 clones, around 87% seen once. The sample taken for sequencing was peripheral blood. These receptors originate from a woman in her sixties with COVID-19, enrolled during active disease.

V and J are TRBV7-8 and TRBJ1-1, with a possible D match to TRBD1 (5 bases). The V gene's germline CDR1 is SGHVS and CDR2 FQNEAQ. This CDR3 has 13 amino acids. Trimming took off 6 bases at V and 2 bases at J, with 10 bases between the two ends. Here the CDR3 reads CASRDNTNTEAFF. Written as DNA, the CDR3 is TGTGCCAGCAGGGACAATACCAACACTGAAGCTTTCTTT.

The chain carries TRBV5-4 and TRBJ2-5, with 8 bases fitting TRBD2. Germline CDR1 reads SGHNT; CDR2 reads YYREEE (reference sequence). This CDR3 has 15 amino acids. The V gene end was trimmed by 0 bases and the J gene end by 1 base; junction bases not matched to a gene: 2. CDR3 nucleotides: TGTGCCAGCAGCTTGGGAGCGGGGGTCCAAGAGACCCAGTACTTC. Protein product: CASSLGAGVQETQYF.

The CDR3 here is CASSPEGLHIYGYTF. The CDR3 DNA sequence: TGTGCCAGCAGCCCGGAGGGCCTGCACATCTATGGCTACACCTTC. The chain couples TRBV4-2 to TRBJ1-2; no reliable D call. The CDR3 spans 15 residues. Per the germline V gene, CDR1 is LGHNA and CDR2 is YNFKEQ. Trimming stripped 4 bases from V and 4 bases from J, with 16 bases between.

The CDR3 loop reads CASSLLRSLNQPQHF. The CDR3 DNA is TGTGCCAGCAGCTTATTGCGGAGTCTGAATCAGCCCCAGCATTTT. The chain uses TRBV7-2 and TRBJ1-5; no definite D call. There are 15 residues in the CDR3. The germline CDR1 and CDR2 sequences are SGHTA and FQGNSA. Trimming stripped 2 bases from V and 4 bases from J, with 12 bases between.

The chain recombines TRBV6-5 with TRBJ1-6; D is ambiguous. The CDR3 has 15 amino acids. The V gene's germline CDR1 is MNHEY and CDR2 SVGAGI. V lost 6 bases to trimming and J lost 9 bases, with 18 bases between them. In nucleotides, the CDR3 is TGTGCCAGCAGGCGACGGAGGCTTCAGGTTTCACCCCTCCACTTT. Amino acids: CASRRRRLQVSPLHF.